The 20 T cell receptor beta chains in this list originate from one sample, sequenced in a study of blood T cells in healthy people across ages. The second PCR ran about 6 to 12 cycles with a sample-barcoded 5' primer and J-beta primers. TCRdb used MiXCR to reprocess the 5' RACE reads, holding one entry per CDR3 protein. The data show 650,000 or so distinct CDR3 sequences, under 65% seen once. The material sequenced was blood. These receptors were obtained from a woman over 75 in good health.

The V and J genes are TRBV7-9 and TRBJ2-1; D is perhaps TRBD2 (7 bases). The V gene lost 1 base and the J gene lost 6 bases, with 13 bases spanning the gap. This CDR3 spans 15 amino acids. Germline V gene sequence: CDR1 SEHNR, CDR2 FQNEAQ (reference sequence). The CDR3 nucleotides read TGTGCCAGCAGCTTAGGGGGGGGACACAGCAATGAGCAGTTCTTC. Translation: CASSLGGGHSNEQFF.

The chain couples TRBV5-5 to TRBJ2-1; D remains unclear. Germline V gene sequence: CDR1 SGHKS, CDR2 YYEKEE (reference sequence). The CDR3 is 12 residues long. The V end lost 8 bases, the J end lost 5 bases, and 11 bases lay between the germline ends. The CDR3 nucleotides are TGTGCCAGTATCCTGGTTGACAATGAGCAGTTCTTC. It yields the protein CASILVDNEQFF. The full variable domain, in which reference TRBV5-5 and TRBJ2-1 provide the parts outside the CDR3, is DAGVTQSPTHLIKTRGQQVTLRCSPISGHKSVSWYQQVLGQGPQFIFQYYEKEERGRGNFPDRFSARQFPNYSSELNVNALLLGDSALYLCASILVDNEQFFGPGTRLTVL.

The rearrangement joins TRBV28 to TRBJ1-2; unclear D gene. Per the germline V gene, CDR1 is MDHEN and CDR2 is SYDVKM. This CDR3 comprises 13 residues. Deletions cut 2 bases from V and 2 bases from J, with 6 bases between. CDR3 DNA sequence: TGTGCCAGCAGTTTACCGGAAAACTATGGCTACACCTTC. Its translation is CASSLPENYGYTF.

The chain employs TRBV27 and TRBJ2-1, with D perhaps TRBD2 (5 bases). The CDR3 consists of 16 residues. From germline, CDR1 is MNHEY and CDR2 SMNVEV (reference sequence). Trimming took off 3 bases at V and 5 bases at J, with 17 bases between the two ends. The DNA of the CDR3 is TGTGCCAGCAGTTTGGCGAGGCCTGGGAGCAACAATGAGCAGTTCTTC. This gives the protein CASSLARPGSNNEQFF.

V gene TRBV6-4 combines with J gene TRBJ2-1; 14 nucleotides agree with TRBD2. The trim removed 3 bases at V and 6 bases at J, leaving 4 bases unmatched. CDR3 size: 16 residues. Germline V CDR1 and CDR2: MRHNA, SNTAGT. CDR3 sequence (DNA): TGTGCCAGCAGTGAAAAGGGGACTAGCGGGAGCAATGAGCAGTTCTTC. Its translation: CASSEKGTSGSNEQFF.

This clonotype has a count of ten or more. The chain recombines TRBV7-8 with TRBJ2-7; possible D gene TRBD1, 5 bases. Germline V gene lookup returns CDR1 SGHVS and CDR2 FQNEAQ. This CDR3 spans 14 amino acids. V was trimmed by 1 base and J by 0 bases, leaving 7 bases between them. This CDR3 is CASSLEQGSYEQYF. The CDR3 coding sequence is TGTGCCAGCAGCTTAGAGCAGGGCTCCTACGAGCAGTACTTC.

With respect to this clonotype: With a much larger clone just one base away, this may be a read error. The gene calls are TRBV7-2 and TRBJ1-2; tentatively, D is TRBD1 (6 bases). Germline V gene data show CDR1 as SGHTA and CDR2 as FQGNSA. V shed 5 bases and J shed 6 bases, with 16 bases lying between them. The CDR3 has 14 amino acids. CDR3 in DNA: TGTGCCAGCAGCGGGGACCGGGGGCCACATGGCTACACCTTC. This encodes CASSGDRGPHGYTF.

V is TRBV24-1 and J is TRBJ1-1, with 9 positions matching TRBD1. Germline V gene data show CDR1 as KGHDR and CDR2 as SFDVKD. V lost 5 bases, J lost 6 bases, and 6 bases stayed unmatched. This CDR3 region has 14 residues. The CDR3 nucleotides are TGTGCCACCAGTGCCGGGACAGGGTACTCTGAAGCTTTCTTT. As protein: CATSAGTGYSEAFF.

This clonotype was observed at least ten times. The chain couples TRBV2 to TRBJ2-1; 7 bases align to TRBD1. Trimming at V came to 1 base and at J to 9 bases, leaving 6 bases not matched to a gene. The CDR3 spans 14 residues. CDR1 SNHLY and CDR2 FYNNEI come from the germline V gene. CDR3 nucleotide sequence: TGTGCCAGCAGTGAAGGTGGGACAGAAGCTGAGCAGTTCTTC. Translation: CASSEGGTEAEQFF.

In its sample, this clonotype was seen a few times. The chain is built from TRBV27 and TRBJ1-2; TRBD1 might be the D (5 bases). CDR1 is MNHEY and CDR2 is SMNVEV in the germline V gene (reference sequence). The CDR3 is made up of 14 amino acids. V lost 5 bases, J lost 8 bases, and 18 bases lay in between. DNA of the CDR3: TGTGCCAGCAGTCCGGACACAAAGACGACCGGCTACACCTTC. Translated: CASSPDTKTTGYTF.

This clonotype was recorded many times. The chain uses TRBV7-9 and TRBJ2-3; D possibly corresponds to TRBD2 (8 bases). The CDR3 consists of 18 residues. Germline V gives CDR1 SEHNR, CDR2 FQNEAQ (reference sequence). Trimming pared 2 bases from V and 4 bases from J, leaving 22 bases between. The CDR3 nucleotides are TGTGCCAGCAGCTTAAGGACAGGCGGCGGGAGGCCCGCAGATACGCAGTATTTT. Its protein product is CASSLRTGGGRPADTQYF.

As regards this clonotype: One base away lies a much larger clone, so this may be a sequencing read error. The V gene is TRBV5-6, the J gene TRBJ2-1; D might be TRBD2 (5 bases). Germline lookup yields CDR1 SGHDT and CDR2 YYEEEE. The CDR3 totals 14 residues. CDR3 residues: CASSFYRGANGQFF. For the CDR3, the DNA is TGTGCCAGCAGCTTTTATCGGGGAGCCAATGGGCAGTTCTTC.

The rearrangement joins TRBV10-2 to TRBJ2-7; D perhaps matches TRBD1 (7 bases). The CDR3 runs 13 residues. The germline V gene encodes CDR1 WSHSY and CDR2 SAAADI. V gave up 5 bases and J gave up 6 bases, with 14 bases separating them. DNA of the CDR3: TGCGCCAGCAGTCAGGGGGGACCTTCCGAGCAGTACTTC. This codes for CASSQGGPSEQYF.

With respect to this clonotype: Germline is not matched at one junction end, which may reflect a read error. V and J are TRBV20-1 and TRBJ2-2; tentatively, D is TRBD1 or TRBD2 (5 bases each). From germline, CDR1 is DFQATT and CDR2 SNEGSKA (reference sequence). The CDR3 sequence is 12 residues long. CDR3 sequence reads: CSARGVTGELFF. CDR3 nucleotide sequence: TGCAGTGCCAGAGGGGTTACCGGGGAGCTGTTTTTT.

The chain joins TRBV2 to TRBJ2-3; D ambiguous. The CDR3 sequence is 13 residues long. Trimming took off 3 bases at V and 1 base at J, with 5 bases between the two ends. Looked up from germline, CDR1 is SNHLY and CDR2 is FYNNEI. The CDR3 coding sequence is TGTGCCAGCAGTGATCAGGGCACAGATACGCAGTATTTT. It encodes CASSDQGTDTQYF.

This clonotype was detected many times. The V gene is TRBV9, the J gene TRBJ2-4; tentatively, D is TRBD1 (6 bases). Looked up from germline, CDR1 is SGDLS and CDR2 is YYNGEE. V was clipped by 3 bases and J by 8 bases, with 15 bases between them. The CDR3 totals 14 residues. CDR3 sequence: CASSAQQGTDIQYF. DNA of the CDR3: TGTGCCAGCAGCGCCCAACAGGGTACGGACATTCAGTACTTC.

The rearrangement links TRBV30 to TRBJ2-5, with D unclear. Germline CDR1 is GTSNPN and CDR2 is SVGIG (reference sequence). The CDR3 sequence is 10 residues long. Trimming removed 0 bases from V and 5 bases from J, with 1 base in between. The CDR3: CAWSVETQYF. The DNA of the CDR3 is TGTGCCTGGAGTGTGGAGACCCAGTACTTC.

The chain has TRBV7-2 and TRBJ2-4, with 8 bases fitting TRBD1. V dropped 5 bases and J dropped 0; count of bases not matched to a gene: 6. CDR1 SGHTA and CDR2 FQGNSA come from the germline V gene. The CDR3 runs to 16 residues. The CDR3 loop reads CASSLGQGVAKNIQYF. The CDR3 DNA reads TGTGCCAGCAGCCTCGGACAGGGAGTAGCCAAAAACATTCAGTACTTC.

This chain connects TRBV12-3 or TRBV12-4 to TRBJ1-1; D possibly corresponds to TRBD1 (6 bases). The CDR3 is made up of 13 amino acids. Trimming pared 6 bases from V and 1 base from J, leaving 9 bases between. The CDR3: CASSWTENTEAFF. DNA of the CDR3: TGTGCCAGCAGCTGGACAGAGAACACTGAAGCTTTCTTT.

Concerning this clonotype itself: A clone one base away is much larger, so this may be a read error. This chain uses TRBV7-8 with TRBJ2-1; D is ambiguous. The germline V gene encodes CDR1 SGHVS and CDR2 FQNEAQ. This CDR3 is 13 amino acids long. CDR3 DNA sequence: TGTGTCAGCAGCAGGAGCTCCTACAATGAGCAGTTCTTC. Translating gives CVSSRSSYNEQFF.